Shown below are 15 T cell receptor beta chains from a single sample sequenced in a study of shared clonotypes between healthy human individuals. Clones were sequenced by immunoSEQ multiplex PCR, and TCRdb holds only the in-frame ones, with some missing. The sample yields around 2,000,000 clones, roughly 91% seen once. CD8 cells classed as naive were CD45RO-negative and positively selected for CCR7, excluding terminally differentiated effector memory CD45RA+ cells. Input material: naive CD8+ T cells from PBMCs. Every receptor here comes from a man between 18 and 29 years old in good health. Some clones in this sample may be carry-over from other donors' samples.

The chain uses TRBV7-6 and TRBJ2-1, with TRBD2 matching over 9 bases. The junction had 5 bases not matched to a gene; V was cut back by 3 bases and J by 8 bases. Germline V CDR1 and CDR2: SGHVS, FNYEAQ. The CDR3 loop spans 14 amino acids. The CDR3 nucleotides read TGTGCCAGCAGCTTTAGCGGGAGTTCACATGAGCAGTTCTTC. Translated, it gives CASSFSGSSHEQFF.

The genes are TRBV7-8 and TRBJ1-3; perhaps TRBD1 as D (5 bases). This CDR3 spans 19 amino acids. Trimming left V 1 base short and J 0 bases short, with 19 bases between. The germline gives CDR1 SGHVS, CDR2 FQNEAQ. CDR3 sequence: CASSLGPGTVTVSGNTIYF. The CDR3 DNA follows: TGTGCCAGCAGCTTAGGACCCGGGACGGTGACCGTCTCTGGAAACACCATATATTTT.

The V and J genes are TRBV5-4 and TRBJ2-7; D is unclear. The CDR3 consists of 12 residues. Germline V gives CDR1 SGHNT, CDR2 YYREEE (reference sequence). The V gene lost 2 bases and the J gene lost 7 bases, with 10 bases spanning the gap. The DNA for the CDR3 is TGTGCCAGCAGCTTTTTTACAGCAGAGCAGTACTTC. Protein sequence: CASSFFTAEQYF.

The chain is built from TRBV19 and TRBJ2-7; 9 bases map to TRBD1. The CDR3 loop spans 13 amino acids. CDR1 and CDR2 from the germline V gene are LNHDA and SQIVND (reference sequence). V lost 5 bases to trimming and J lost 6 bases; unmatched junction nucleotides: 5. The CDR3 bases are TGTGCCAGTAGTTTGGGACAGGGCGGCGAGCAGTACTTC. This gives the protein CASSLGQGGEQYF.

This clone was recorded once. V and J are TRBV9 and TRBJ1-4; TRBD1 might be the D (6 bases). V lost 3 bases, J lost 10 bases, and 22 bases lay in between. The CDR3 covers 16 residues. Germline V gene sequence: CDR1 SGDLS, CDR2 YYNGEE. CDR3 in amino acids: CASSAGRGIEGGKLFF. The CDR3, as DNA: TGTGCCAGCAGCGCCGGCAGGGGAATTGAGGGTGGAAAACTGTTTTTT.

Concerning this clone itself: Since a much larger clone is just one base distant, this may be a read error. Other nucleotide sequences from this sample produce the same CDR3. The V gene is TRBV11-2, the J gene TRBJ2-7, with unresolved D. The CDR3 has 11 amino acids. The germline V gene encodes CDR1 SGHAT and CDR2 FQNNGV. Trimming cost V 3 bases and J 3 bases, with 3 bases left between them. CDR3 DNA sequence: TGTGCCAGCAGCTTGGACTACGAGCAGTACTTC. This sequence encodes CASSLDYEQYF.

The chain carries TRBV18 and TRBJ2-5; D is possibly TRBD1 or TRBD2 (5 bases each). CDR1 and CDR2 from the germline V gene are KGHSH and LQKENI. The CDR3 covers 17 residues. The germline V and J ends were trimmed by 0 bases and 4 bases, with 18 bases remaining between them. CDR3 residues: CASSPPRFRGSLETQYF. The CDR3 DNA is TGTGCCAGCTCACCACCGCGGTTCCGGGGCTCGTTAGAGACCCAGTACTTC.

This clone was found a few times. The chain joins TRBV11-2 to TRBJ1-1, with D uncertain. Germline V gene sequence: CDR1 SGHAT, CDR2 FQNNGV. This CDR3 region has 14 residues. The ends were cut back, 5 bases at V and 4 bases at J, with 14 bases in the middle. The CDR3 region has the DNA TGTGCCAGCAGCCAGCTGCGTGGCACCACTGAAGCTTTCTTT. This translates into CASSQLRGTTEAFF.

This chain links TRBV5-6 with TRBJ1-1, with D possibly matching TRBD1 (5 bases). The CDR3 spans 11 residues. Germline V gene data show CDR1 as SGHDT and CDR2 as YYEEEE. The V end lost 3 bases, the J end lost 8 bases, and 8 bases lay between the germline ends. The CDR3 loop reads CASSWGREAFF. The DNA for the CDR3 is TGTGCCAGCAGCTGGGGACGGGAAGCTTTCTTT.

The V and J genes are TRBV9 and TRBJ2-1; D might be TRBD2 (5 bases). The germline V gene encodes CDR1 SGDLS and CDR2 YYNGEE. V lost 0 bases, J lost 7 bases, and 17 bases lay in between. CDR3 size: 16 residues. CDR3 region: CASSVAGPGNQNEQFF. DNA of the CDR3: TGTGCCAGCAGCGTAGCAGGACCGGGAAATCAGAATGAGCAGTTCTTC.

The V and J genes are TRBV7-9 and TRBJ2-1, with 12 bases fitting TRBD2. Germline CDR1 SEHNR, CDR2 FQNEAQ (reference sequence). J was trimmed by 8 bases and V by 6 bases; bases with no gene match: 8. The CDR3 sequence is 15 residues long. The CDR3 coding sequence is TGTGCCAGCAGTCGCCTAGCGGGAGGGGTGGATGAGCAGTTCTTC. Amino acids: CASSRLAGGVDEQFF.

CDR3 nucleotides: TGTGCCAGCAGCGTAGTGCCTAGCGGGAGGACAGAGACCCAGTACTTC. This codes for CASSVVPSGRTETQYF. J is TRBJ2-5 and V is TRBV9; TRBD2 matches at 11 bases. Germline V lookup: CDR1 SGDLS, CDR2 YYNGEE. The CDR3 runs to 16 residues. Unmatched junction bases numbered 5, after V lost 0 bases and J lost 4 bases.

This rearrangement joins TRBV19 to TRBJ2-1; D may be TRBD1 (6 bases). CDR1 and CDR2 (germline): LNHDA, SQIVND (reference sequence). V lost 6 bases to trimming and J lost 9 bases, with 18 bases between them. The length of the CDR3 is 14 residues. The CDR3, as DNA: TGTGCCAGTAGGTTGACAGGTCAAATGGGTGAGCAGTTCTTC. This translates into CASRLTGQMGEQFF.

This clone came up once. The chain joins TRBV7-2 to TRBJ1-2; D not resolved. The CDR3 has 16 amino acids. Germline CDR1 reads SGHTA; CDR2 reads FQGNSA. Trimming left V 1 base short and J 2 bases short, with 14 bases between. CDR3 nucleotides: TGTGCCAGCAGCTTAGGATTTTCCCCGAAGAACTATGGCTACACCTTC. The encoded protein is CASSLGFSPKNYGYTF. Full variable domain (outside the CDR3, taken from reference TRBV7-2 and TRBJ1-2): GAGVSQSPSNKVTEKGKDVELRCDPISGHTALYWYRQSLGQGLEFLIYFQGNSAPDKSGLPSDRFSAERTGGSVSTLTIQRTQQEDSAVYLCASSLGFSPKNYGYTFGSGTRLTVV.

The V and J genes are TRBV9 and TRBJ2-7; D not certain. In germline, CDR1 is SGDLS, CDR2 YYNGEE. The V and J ends lost 4 bases and 0 bases respectively, with 14 bases between them. The CDR3 totals 15 residues. CDR3 nucleotide sequence: TGTGCCAGCAGCCCTACCCAACGGCCCTCCTACGAGCAGTACTTC. It translates to CASSPTQRPSYEQYF.